Listed here is a single TCR beta chain. Its antigen is unknown. This record comes from a study of T cells in Graves' hyperthyroidism and ophthalmopathy. RNA transcripts served as the template for amplifying TCR beta CDR3 regions. When the TCR CDR3 underwent first-round RT-PCR, the HTBI primer set was used. TCRdb recomputed calls from the multiplex PCR reads with MiXCR, one row per CDR3 protein. The sample has 500,000 to 600,000 distinct CDR3 sequences; 40% to 55% are singletons. Findings and caveats of the study: The model anticipated ophthalmopathy a median around six months pre-onset. Blood also contained most expanded thyroid clonotypes above 0.001.

Uncontrolled infection, other autoimmune disease, pregnancy and lactation each barred patients from inclusion. Diagnosis relied on clinical symptoms, serum thyroxine and TRAb, thyroid ultrasound and orbital computed tomography. Germline V lookup: CDR1 SGHTA, CDR2 FQGNSA. With 2 bases removed from V and 2 bases from J, the gap between germline ends came to 10 bases. The CDR3 is 15 amino acids. This TCR came from an adult woman with Graves' disease, either hyperthyroidism or ophthalmopathy (not recorded which). The V call is TRBV7-2, the J call TRBJ1-3; D call uncertain. The sequencing sample was made of peripheral blood or thyroid tissue (not recorded which). CDR3 in DNA: TGTGCCAGCAGCTTAAACTTGGTTGCTGGAAACACCATATATTTT. This translates into CASSLNLVAGNTIYF.